A single sample gave rise to the 26 T cell receptor beta chains below, sequenced in a study of cytomegalovirus exposure and HLA in healthy donors. The PCR was carried out with 60 Vbeta primers and 13 Jbeta primers. Profiled with immunoSEQ multiplex PCR; TCRdb holds only in-frame clones, not every one. The sample records roughly 190,000 clones, roughly three quarters being singletons. Sequencing was performed on PBMCs. The source of these receptors is a woman in her forties or fifties in good health and CMV-seronegative.

J is TRBJ2-5 and V is TRBV19; D gene unclear. Trimming removed 3 bases from V and 1 base from J, with 6 bases in between. The germline V gene has CDR1 LNHDA and CDR2 SQIVND (reference sequence). This CDR3 contains 13 residues. For the CDR3, the DNA is TGTGCCAGTAGTATTACGGTCCAAGAGACCCAGTACTTC. It translates to CASSITVQETQYF.

The rearrangement joins TRBV7-9 to TRBJ2-5; D may be TRBD1 (6 bases). This CDR3 contains 14 residues. V lost 5 bases, J lost 2 bases, and 12 bases lay in between. The germline CDR1 and CDR2 sequences are SEHNR and FQNEAQ (reference sequence). DNA for the CDR3: TGTGCCAGCAGCGCGGACAGCCTTCAAGAGACCCAGTACTTC. Translating gives CASSADSLQETQYF.

V and J are TRBV19 and TRBJ1-2; D might be TRBD1 (5 bases). V lost 2 bases and J 1 base, leaving 8 bases between the germline ends. The CDR3 covers 14 residues. From germline, CDR1 is LNHDA and CDR2 SQIVND (reference sequence). CDR3 nucleotides: TGTGCCAGTAGTATAAGGACAAGTAACTATGGCTACACCTTC. This encodes CASSIRTSNYGYTF.

V gene TRBV5-5 combines with J gene TRBJ2-2; 10 nucleotides agree with TRBD2. The V and J ends lost 5 bases and 1 base, in that order; junction bases with no gene match: 2. From germline, CDR1 is SGHKS and CDR2 YYEKEE (reference sequence). CDR3 length equals 15 residues. The CDR3: CASSLAGGNTGELFF. In nucleotides, the CDR3 is TGTGCCAGCAGTTTAGCGGGAGGGAACACCGGGGAGCTGTTTTTT.

The CDR3 sequence is CASSLRWASGKSTDTQYF. The CDR3 nucleotides read TGTGCCAGCAGTTTAAGGTGGGCTAGCGGGAAGAGCACAGATACGCAGTATTTT. This sequence joins TRBV27 and TRBJ2-3; 9 nucleotides agree with TRBD2. The CDR3 length is 18 residues. V shed 2 bases, J shed 0 bases, and the junction held 9 bases outside the gene matches. Germline CDR1 is MNHEY and CDR2 is SMNVEV (reference sequence).

This clone was counted between two and nine times. The chain carries TRBV5-1 and TRBJ1-1; 8 nucleotides line up with TRBD1. The junction had 8 bases not matched to a gene; V was cut back by 1 base and J by 3 bases. The CDR3 extends over 16 amino acids. CDR1 SGHRS and CDR2 YFSETQ come from the germline V gene. CDR3 loop: CASSLRPRGLDTEAFF. The CDR3 nucleotides read TGCGCCAGCAGCTTGCGCCCCAGGGGGCTCGACACTGAAGCTTTCTTT.

The sample holds one count of this clone. The chain carries TRBV10-2 and TRBJ2-1, with D possibly being TRBD2 (7 bases). This CDR3 has 15 residues. From germline, CDR1 is WSHSY and CDR2 SAAADI. The V and J ends lost 3 bases and 8 bases respectively, with 17 bases between them. CDR3 nucleotide sequence: TGCGCCAGCAGTGACGCGGGGGCCTCCAGGGATGAGCAGTTCTTC. Residues: CASSDAGASRDEQFF.

V gene TRBV28 combines with J gene TRBJ2-7; a weak D match, TRBD1 (7 bases). This CDR3 is 14 amino acids long. Trimming left V 7 bases short and J 3 bases short, with 16 bases between. Germline CDR1 MDHEN, CDR2 SYDVKM. The CDR3 DNA sequence: TGTGCCAGCATCCCGGGCGGGACAGTCTACGAGCAGTACTTC. This gives the protein CASIPGGTVYEQYF.

The rearrangement joins TRBV6-6 to TRBJ2-7; 9 bases fit TRBD1. Trimming at V came to 6 bases and at J to 0 bases, leaving 6 bases not matched to a gene. This CDR3 region has 15 residues. Germline V gene sequence: CDR1 MNHNY, CDR2 SVGAGI (reference sequence). The CDR3 sequence is CASRGTGLVSYEQYF. Here the CDR3 DNA reads TGTGCCAGCAGGGGGACAGGGTTGGTCTCCTACGAGCAGTACTTC.

The chain carries TRBV7-2 and TRBJ2-7; perhaps TRBD1 as D (5 bases). Trimming stripped 5 bases from V and 5 bases from J, with 19 bases between. The CDR3 spans 15 residues. The germline gives CDR1 SGHTA, CDR2 FQGNSA. The CDR3: CASSPPGNQANEQYF. The CDR3, as DNA: TGTGCCAGCAGCCCACCAGGGAACCAGGCGAACGAGCAGTACTTC.

The J gene is TRBJ2-7, the V gene TRBV5-1; D is unresolved. The germline V gene encodes CDR1 SGHRS and CDR2 YFSETQ. The length of the CDR3 is 14 residues. The V and J ends lost 4 bases and 3 bases respectively, with 14 bases between them. CDR3 sequence: CASSPYTGGYEQYF. The CDR3 DNA reads as TGCGCCAGCAGCCCCTACACTGGCGGCTACGAGCAGTACTTC.

The V call is TRBV6-1, the J call TRBJ1-1; a possible D gene is TRBD1 (5 bases). The CDR3 has 13 residues. Trimming shortened V by 5 bases and J by 6 bases, and 13 bases separated the two germline ends. Per germline, CDR1 MNHNS and CDR2 SASEGT. CDR3 protein: CASSRGRSAEAFF. CDR3 DNA: TGTGCCAGCAGTAGGGGCAGAAGCGCTGAAGCTTTCTTT.

The chain couples TRBV2 to TRBJ1-5; 7 bases align to TRBD1. Germline values: CDR1 SNHLY, CDR2 FYNNEI. Losses at the gene ends were 10 bases for V and 5 bases for J; bases not matched to a gene: 14. This CDR3 comprises 15 residues. The CDR3 DNA is TGTGCCATCAACATCCAGGGGGAAGATGATCAGCCCCAGCATTTT. Translated, it gives CAINIQGEDDQPQHF. Drawing the rest from reference TRBV2 and TRBJ1-5, the complete variable domain is EPEVTQTPSHQVTQMGQEVILRCVPISNHLYFYWYRQILGQKVEFLVSFYNNEISEKSEIFDDQFSVERPDGSNFTLKIRSTKLEDSAMYFCAINIQGEDDQPQHFGDGTRLSIL.

The chain joins TRBV5-1 to TRBJ1-2, with unresolved D. V lost 4 bases, J lost 4 bases, and 14 bases lay in between. The germline CDR1 and CDR2 sequences are SGHRS and YFSETQ. The CDR3 sequence is 14 residues long. In DNA, the CDR3 is TGCGCCAGCAGCGTTTCGGGGAACGGCTATGGCTACACCTTC. Translation gives CASSVSGNGYGYTF.

The chain employs TRBV5-1 and TRBJ1-5, with D possibly TRBD1 on 5 matching bases. Trimming left V 4 bases short and J 3 bases short, with 14 bases between. The CDR3 totals 15 residues. Germline loops: CDR1 SGHRS, CDR2 YFSETQ. CDR3 DNA: TGCGCCAGCAGCATAACCACAGGAAACAATCAGCCCCAGCATTTT. Translation: CASSITTGNNQPQHF.

This chain uses TRBV10-1 with TRBJ2-1; D is undetermined. The CDR3 loop spans 12 amino acids. Germline lookup yields CDR1 WNHNN and CDR2 SYGVQD (reference sequence). The V gene lost 0 bases and the J gene lost 7 bases, with 4 bases spanning the gap. CDR3 loop: CASSESYNEQFF. CDR3 DNA: TGCGCCAGCAGTGAGTCGTATAATGAGCAGTTCTTC.

V gene TRBV15 combines with J gene TRBJ1-1, with 8 bases matching TRBD1. J lost 3 bases, V lost 3 bases, and 6 bases had no gene match. The CDR3 is made up of 15 amino acids. The germline gives CDR1 LNHNV, CDR2 YYDKDF (reference sequence). The CDR3 DNA is TGTGCCACCAGCAGGGCGACAGGGGCGTACACTGAAGCTTTCTTT. Translating it yields CATSRATGAYTEAFF.

This clone was seen a handful of times. The chain combines TRBV6-5 with TRBJ1-3; D not certain. V was pared by 2 bases and J by 0 bases, with 5 bases between. This CDR3 is built from 14 residues. Per the germline V gene, CDR1 is MNHEY and CDR2 is SVGAGI. CDR3 amino acids: CASSYTSSGNTIYF. CDR3 bases: TGTGCCAGCAGTTACACAAGCTCTGGAAACACCATATATTTT.

This chain connects TRBV29-1 to TRBJ1-2, with a tentative D call TRBD1 (6 bases). The CDR3 covers 11 residues. Germline CDR1 reads SQVTM; CDR2 reads ANQGSEA. Trimming cost V 7 bases and J 7 bases, with 13 bases left between them. The DNA for the CDR3 is TGCAGCGCTAAAACAGGGTTTGGCTACACCTTC. Translation: CSAKTGFGYTF.

The rearrangement uses TRBV4-1 and TRBJ1-4, with D perhaps matching TRBD1 (5 bases). This CDR3 comprises 16 residues. Germline CDR1 MGHRA, CDR2 YSYEKL. Trimming pared 4 bases from V and 2 bases from J, leaving 14 bases between. The CDR3 coding sequence is TGCGCCAGCAGCCGGGGGGGGTTTTCCACTAATGAAAAACTGTTTTTT. It codes for CASSRGGFSTNEKLFF.

The genes are TRBV6-5 and TRBJ2-7, with D maybe TRBD2 (6 bases). This CDR3 has 15 residues. Trimming took 5 bases from V and 4 from J, leaving 18 bases between them. CDR1 is MNHEY and CDR2 is SVGAGI in the germline V gene. The CDR3 protein is CASSGVGAGGYEQYF. Here the CDR3 DNA reads TGTGCCAGCAGTGGTGTGGGAGCCGGGGGATACGAGCAGTACTTC.

The chain joins TRBV14 to TRBJ1-5; D uncertain. Trimming took off 4 bases at V and 7 bases at J, with 8 bases between the two ends. The CDR3 length is 12 residues. CDR1 and CDR2 (germline): SGHDN, FVKESK. The CDR3 protein is CASSLPGQPQHF. CDR3 DNA: TGTGCCAGCAGCCTCCCGGGACAGCCCCAGCATTTT.

This CDR3 is CASSIDRDSSGDQPQHF. The DNA of the CDR3 is TGTGCCAGTAGTATAGATCGGGACTCAAGCGGGGATCAGCCCCAGCATTTT. V usage is TRBV19 and J usage is TRBJ1-5; D possibly corresponds to TRBD1 (5 bases). V lost 0 bases and J 5 bases, leaving 17 bases between the germline ends. The CDR3 has 17 amino acids. Germline V gives CDR1 LNHDA, CDR2 SQIVND (reference sequence).

The rearrangement uses TRBV28 and TRBJ2-7; D may be TRBD1 (6 bases). Germline lookup yields CDR1 MDHEN and CDR2 SYDVKM. Trimming pared 4 bases from V and 3 bases from J, leaving 13 bases between. The CDR3 is made up of 14 amino acids. CDR3 amino acids: CASSYTGTLYEQYF. The DNA for the CDR3 is TGTGCCAGCAGTTATACCGGGACACTCTACGAGCAGTACTTC.

V and J are TRBV7-8 and TRBJ1-2; D possibly corresponds to TRBD1 (6 bases). V lost 2 bases and J lost 5, with 18 bases in between. CDR1 and CDR2 from the germline V gene are SGHVS and FQNEAQ. This CDR3 is built from 16 residues. The CDR3 loop is CASSLKGVGGVYGYTF. The CDR3 DNA is TGTGCCAGCAGCTTAAAGGGGGTTGGGGGGGTTTATGGCTACACCTTC.

The V and J genes are TRBV14 and TRBJ2-7, with 8 positions matching TRBD1. This CDR3 has 14 residues. The germline V gene encodes CDR1 SGHDN and CDR2 FVKESK. Trimming at V came to 4 bases and at J to 2 bases, leaving 4 bases not matched to a gene. CDR3 DNA sequence: TGTGCCAGCAGCCGGACAGGGAGGCCCTACGAGCAGTACTTC. Its protein product is CASSRTGRPYEQYF. The whole variable domain, filled in from reference TRBV14 and TRBJ2-7, reads EAGVTQFPSHSVIEKGQTVTLRCDPISGHDNLYWYRRVMGKEIKFLLHFVKESKQDESGMPNNRFLAERTGGTYSTLKVQPAELEDSGVYFCASSRTGRPYEQYFGPGTRLTVT.